These 21 T cell receptor beta chains came from one sample sequenced in a study of cytomegalovirus exposure and HLA in healthy donors. Use of 60 Vbeta and 13 Jbeta primers characterized the PCR. Measured with immunoSEQ multiplex PCR; TCRdb has only the in-frame clones, and not every one. Here the sample spans fewer than 200,000 clones, around four fifths being singletons. The sequencing sample was made of PBMCs. The receptors were sampled from a man aged 30-40 years in good health and CMV-seronegative.

As for this clone: Other DNA sequences of this sample code for an identical CDR3. The chain links TRBV9 to TRBJ1-2; D remains ambiguous. The length of the CDR3 is 12 residues. The germline V and J ends were trimmed by 0 bases and 7 bases, with 7 bases remaining between them. Germline V gene sequence: CDR1 SGDLS, CDR2 YYNGEE. The CDR3 is CASSVEGGGYTF. The CDR3 bases are TGTGCCAGCAGCGTAGAAGGAGGTGGCTACACCTTC.

The chain joins TRBV7-9 to TRBJ1-5, with 11 bases lining up with TRBD1. This CDR3 has 14 amino acids. The J segment lost 6 bases and the V segment lost 8 bases, leaving 6 bases of the junction unmatched. Germline V lookup: CDR1 SEHNR, CDR2 FQNEAQ (reference sequence). CDR3 protein: CASGRTGGGQPQHF. The CDR3 nucleotides are TGTGCCAGCGGCAGGACAGGGGGCGGTCAGCCCCAGCATTTT.

The gene calls are TRBV6-1 and TRBJ1-2, with a weak D call TRBD1 (6 bases). The CDR3 sequence is 13 residues long. Germline CDR1 and CDR2: MNHNS and SASEGT. The ends were cut back, 6 bases at V and 4 bases at J, with 12 bases in the middle. The CDR3 here is CASSVQGSYGYTF. CDR3 nucleotides: TGTGCCAGCAGCGTACAGGGTAGCTATGGCTACACCTTC.

The chain couples TRBV7-9 to TRBJ1-2, with unresolved D. Germline V gives CDR1 SEHNR, CDR2 FQNEAQ (reference sequence). The CDR3 sequence is 12 residues long. With 1 base removed from V and 6 bases from J, the gap between germline ends came to 6 bases. CDR3 region: CASSLVRDGYTF. The CDR3, as DNA: TGTGCCAGCAGCTTAGTACGGGATGGCTACACCTTC.

The V and J genes are TRBV19 and TRBJ2-6; 7 bases are a match to TRBD1. CDR1 and CDR2 (germline): LNHDA, SQIVND (reference sequence). The V gene end was trimmed by 8 bases and the J gene end by 3 bases; junction bases not matched to a gene: 4. There are 14 residues in the CDR3. Here the CDR3 DNA reads TGTGCCAGTTGGGACAGAGTTGGGGCCAACGTCCTGACTTTC. Protein: CASWDRVGANVLTF.

The V and J genes are TRBV15 and TRBJ1-1, with D maybe TRBD1 (6 bases). The CDR3 runs 14 residues. CDR1 and CDR2 from the germline V gene are LNHNV and YYDKDF (reference sequence). The ends were cut back, 0 bases at V and 11 bases at J, with 16 bases in the middle. The chain's CDR3 is CATSRDFGGPLAFF. For the CDR3, the DNA is TGTGCCACCAGCAGAGATTTCGGGGGGCCACTGGCTTTCTTT.

This clone was seen only once. The gene calls are TRBV5-1 and TRBJ1-5; 9 bases fit TRBD1. From germline, CDR1 is SGHRS and CDR2 YFSETQ. V lost 4 bases, J lost 6 bases, and 8 bases stayed unmatched. The CDR3 extends over 15 amino acids. CDR3 DNA sequence: TGCGCCAGCAGCGCCGAGGGACAGGGTAGTCAGCCCCAGCATTTT. It specifies CASSAEGQGSQPQHF.

This clone was found once. The gene calls are TRBV28 and TRBJ1-5; 9 bases agree with TRBD1. The V gene's germline CDR1 is MDHEN and CDR2 SYDVKM. V shed 7 bases and J 5 bases; nucleotides not matched to a gene: 9. This CDR3 is built from 15 residues. As DNA, the CDR3 is TGTGCCAGCACCCCAGACAGGGGGAGGTATCAGCCCCAGCATTTT. Translating gives CASTPDRGRYQPQHF.

The chain links TRBV28 to TRBJ2-2, with 10 bases lining up with TRBD1. CDR3 size: 15 residues. CDR1 is MDHEN, CDR2 SYDVKM, per germline. V trimming: 7 bases; J trimming: 4 bases; junction bases outside the gene matches: 6. This chain's CDR3 is CASIRQGAGTGELFF. As DNA, the CDR3 is TGTGCCAGCATTCGACAGGGGGCTGGCACCGGGGAGCTGTTTTTT.

This clone was seen only once. This chain links TRBV7-9 with TRBJ2-7; D may be TRBD2 (5 bases). Germline loops: CDR1 SEHNR, CDR2 FQNEAQ (reference sequence). V shed 5 bases and J shed 0 bases, with 14 bases lying between them. The CDR3 sequence is 15 residues long. This CDR3 is CASSPPSGISYEQYF. DNA for the CDR3: TGTGCCAGCAGCCCTCCCAGCGGCATCTCCTACGAGCAGTACTTC.

The chain has TRBV5-4 and TRBJ2-7; no reliable D call. The V gene lost 4 bases and the J gene lost 2 bases, with 10 bases spanning the gap. In germline, CDR1 is SGHNT, CDR2 YYREEE (reference sequence). This CDR3 contains 13 residues. CDR3 loop: CASSPHTAYEQYF. In nucleotides, the CDR3 is TGTGCCAGCAGCCCCCACACAGCCTACGAGCAGTACTTC.

The V and J genes are TRBV6-5 and TRBJ2-7; 7 bases map to TRBD1. Germline lookup yields CDR1 MNHEY and CDR2 SVGAGI. The CDR3 consists of 15 residues. After removal of 4 bases from V and 2 bases from J, the junction contained 8 bases not matched to a gene. The CDR3 nucleotides are TGTGCCAGCAGTTTGGACAGGAAAGTCCCCTACGAGCAGTACTTC. It yields the protein CASSLDRKVPYEQYF.

This clone was counted a few times. CDR3: CAWSVRGTGSGYTF. DNA for the CDR3: TGTGCCTGGAGTGTACGGGGGACAGGGAGTGGCTACACCTTC. The chain couples TRBV30 to TRBJ1-2, with TRBD1 identical over 9 bases. CDR1 is GTSNPN and CDR2 is SVGIG in the germline V gene (reference sequence). The CDR3 length is 14 residues. The trim removed 0 bases at V and 7 bases at J, leaving 6 bases unmatched.

The chain is built from TRBV7-9 and TRBJ2-1; 10 bases are a match to TRBD2. The length of the CDR3 is 15 residues. From germline, CDR1 is SEHNR and CDR2 FQNEAQ (reference sequence). The J segment lost 4 bases and the V segment lost 2 bases, leaving 2 bases of the junction unmatched. This CDR3 reads CASSLLAGGYNEQFF. CDR3 DNA sequence: TGTGCCAGCAGCTTATTAGCGGGGGGTTACAATGAGCAGTTCTTC.

This clone has a handful of counts. This chain joins TRBV13 and TRBJ2-5, with 9 positions matching TRBD1. Germline loops: CDR1 PRHDT, CDR2 FYEKMQ (reference sequence). This CDR3 comprises 14 residues. The ends lost 4 bases at V and 2 bases at J; junction bases unmatched: 2. The CDR3 sequence: CASSSQGAQETQYF. In DNA form, the CDR3 reads TGTGCCAGCAGCTCACAGGGGGCTCAAGAGACCCAGTACTTC.

The chain employs TRBV28 and TRBJ1-5; 9 bases agree with TRBD1. The V and J ends lost 5 bases and 4 bases, in that order; junction bases with no gene match: 6. CDR1 and CDR2 (germline): MDHEN, SYDVKM. CDR3 length: 15 residues. CDR3 amino acids: CASSPGTGFNQPQHF. CDR3 nucleotides: TGTGCCAGCAGTCCCGGGACAGGGTTTAATCAGCCCCAGCATTTT.

The J gene is TRBJ2-3, the V gene TRBV2; D is unclear. Germline lookup yields CDR1 SNHLY and CDR2 FYNNEI. V was pared by 2 bases and J by 6 bases, with 15 bases between. CDR3 length equals 15 residues. CDR3 nucleotide sequence: TGTGCCAGCAGTGAAAAGACGCACGCGCGGGATACGCAGTATTTT. Its translation: CASSEKTHARDTQYF.

The gene calls are TRBV9 and TRBJ1-6; weak D call: TRBD1 (6 bases). The CDR3 covers 14 residues. Germline loops: CDR1 SGDLS, CDR2 YYNGEE. V was cut by 0 bases and J by 15 bases, with 16 bases left in between. Here the CDR3 DNA reads TGTGCCAGCAGCGTAGCGGACAGTTTGACGGTCCTCCACTTT. Translation gives CASSVADSLTVLHF.

J is TRBJ2-5 and V is TRBV18, with a weak D call TRBD1 (6 bases). Germline V CDR1 and CDR2: KGHSH, LQKENI. V was pared by 3 bases and J by 6 bases, with 11 bases between. The CDR3 spans 13 residues. CDR3 DNA sequence: TGTGCCAGCTCACCGGACAGCGTAAAGACCCAGTACTTC. It is translated as CASSPDSVKTQYF.

The chain links TRBV7-2 to TRBJ1-1, with 10 bases aligning to TRBD1. V shed 4 bases, J shed 1 base, and the junction held 3 bases outside the gene matches. Germline CDR1 and CDR2: SGHTA and FQGNSA. The CDR3 extends over 15 amino acids. CDR3 nucleotide sequence: TGTGCCAGCAGCTGGGGACAGGGGCCGAACACTGAAGCTTTCTTT. Its translation: CASSWGQGPNTEAFF.

This clone was seen more than once but under ten times. This sequence joins TRBV28 and TRBJ1-2, with D possibly being TRBD1 (5 bases). Germline assignment: CDR1 MDHEN and CDR2 SYDVKM. V lost 5 bases and J 7 bases, leaving 17 bases between the germline ends. CDR3 size: 14 residues. CDR3 region: CASSPGGAGGGYTF. CDR3 DNA: TGTGCCAGCAGTCCCGGAGGGGCAGGAGGTGGCTACACCTTC.